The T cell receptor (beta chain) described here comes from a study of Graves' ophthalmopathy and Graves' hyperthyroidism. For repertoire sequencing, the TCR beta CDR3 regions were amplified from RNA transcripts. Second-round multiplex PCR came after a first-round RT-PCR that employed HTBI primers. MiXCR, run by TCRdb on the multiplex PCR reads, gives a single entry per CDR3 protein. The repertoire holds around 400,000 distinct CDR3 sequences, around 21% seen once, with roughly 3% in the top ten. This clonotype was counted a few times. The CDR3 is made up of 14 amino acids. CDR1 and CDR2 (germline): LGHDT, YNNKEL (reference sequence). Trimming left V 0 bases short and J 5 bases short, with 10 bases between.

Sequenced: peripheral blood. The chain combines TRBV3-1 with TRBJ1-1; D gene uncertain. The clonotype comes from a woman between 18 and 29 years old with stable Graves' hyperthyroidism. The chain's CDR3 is CASSQDFTRTEAFF. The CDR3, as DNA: TGTGCCAGCAGCCAAGATTTTACGAGGACTGAAGCTTTCTTT.